This T cell receptor (beta chain) came from a study of CD8 T cells in ankylosing spondylitis. The study's findings and limits: The clones that were linked to disease were reported to be significantly enriched in matched synovial fluid samples from ankylosing spondylitis patients. For ankylosing spondylitis blood, a TCR beta motif of under 10 highly homologous variants appeared characteristic.

TCRdb called the 5' RACE reads again in MiXCR, with one record for every CDR3 protein. The sample consists of a few hundred thousand distinct CDR3 sequences, roughly 8% of them appearing once. Germline assignment: CDR1 SGHTA and CDR2 FQGNSA. V was pared by 6 bases and J by 5 bases, with 22 bases between. This CDR3 contains 16 residues. This clonotype came up once. Its antigen is unidentified. The sample taken for sequencing was blood, either unsorted or a sorted T cell fraction (not recorded which). The receptor comes from a male donor with ankylosing spondylitis. V gene TRBV7-2 combines with J gene TRBJ2-5, with D possibly TRBD1 on 5 matching bases. The CDR3 DNA reads as TGTGCCAGCAGTCCCCCCCGGGCAGGGCGGTGGGAGACCCAGTACTTC. Translated, it gives CASSPPRAGRWETQYF.